Below are 32 T cell receptor beta chains sequenced from a single sample in a study of human thymus T cells. Repertoires were generated with immunoSEQ multiplex PCR, while TCRdb's copy carries only in-frame clones and drops some. The table shows some 130,000 clones, with over 85% occurring only once. It was from resections taken during corrective heart surgery that the thymus tissue came. Sequencing input: thymus tissue. The receptors originated from a boy in the first two years of life with a congenital heart defect but otherwise immunologically healthy.

This sequence joins TRBV5-6 and TRBJ1-6; tentative D call: TRBD1 (6 bases). Trimming shortened V by 1 base and J by 0 bases, and 14 bases separated the two germline ends. Germline V gene data show CDR1 as SGHDT and CDR2 as YYEEEE. The CDR3 is 18 residues long. CDR3 protein: CASSLYRETSSYNSPLHF. DNA of the CDR3: TGTGCCAGCAGCTTGTACAGGGAAACTAGCTCCTATAATTCACCCCTCCACTTT.

V usage is TRBV6-1 and J usage is TRBJ2-5; D might be TRBD2 (5 bases). V dropped 1 base and J dropped 5 bases, with 26 bases sitting between them. This CDR3 has 19 amino acids. Germline V CDR1 and CDR2: MNHNS, SASEGT. Written as DNA, the CDR3 is TGTGCCAGCAGTGAAGTCCATGCCCTGAAGGGAGACCTTCCGGAGACCCAGTACTTC. It is translated as CASSEVHALKGDLPETQYF.

The rearrangement links TRBV5-1 to TRBJ1-6, with D unresolved. The CDR3 spans 15 residues. V was pared by 4 bases and J by 4 bases, with 12 bases between. Germline CDR1 is SGHRS and CDR2 is YFSETQ. The CDR3 sequence: CASSTDPVYNSPLHF. The CDR3 bases are TGCGCCAGCAGCACCGACCCCGTTTATAATTCACCCCTCCACTTT.

The V call is TRBV27, the J call TRBJ1-6; D is unclear. V was trimmed by 6 bases and J by 7 bases, leaving 10 bases between them. The CDR3 is 13 residues long. In germline, CDR1 is MNHEY, CDR2 SMNVEV (reference sequence). CDR3 protein: CASRFRGNSPLHF. The CDR3 DNA is TGTGCCAGCAGATTCCGAGGGAATTCACCCCTCCACTTT.

This chain links TRBV7-9 with TRBJ1-2, with 7 bases lining up with TRBD1. CDR1 is SEHNR, CDR2 FQNEAQ, per germline (reference sequence). With V trimmed by 2 bases and J by 4 bases, 7 bases remained unmatched. The CDR3 covers 15 residues. The CDR3, as DNA: TGTGCCAGCAGCTTACAGGGGCCAGGGGGCTATGGCTACACCTTC. The encoded protein is CASSLQGPGGYGYTF.

V is TRBV28 and J is TRBJ2-3; TRBD2 is a possible D gene (6 bases). V shed 2 bases and J shed 6 bases, with 9 bases lying between them. CDR1 MDHEN and CDR2 SYDVKM come from the germline V gene. The CDR3 spans 13 residues. CDR3 in amino acids: CASSLTGVDTQYF. CDR3 DNA: TGTGCCAGCAGTTTAACGGGGGTGGATACGCAGTATTTT.

The chain couples TRBV5-6 to TRBJ1-6, with D unresolved. The V end lost 0 bases, the J end lost 2 bases, and 12 bases lay between the germline ends. The CDR3 length is 17 residues. CDR1 is SGHDT, CDR2 YYEEEE, per germline. In DNA form, the CDR3 reads TGTGCCAGCAGCTTGGGTGCTGCGGGTCCCTATAATTCACCCCTCCACTTT. Protein sequence: CASSLGAAGPYNSPLHF.

This sequence joins TRBV5-4 and TRBJ2-7; D not resolved. Germline assignment: CDR1 SGHNT and CDR2 YYREEE (reference sequence). The CDR3 extends over 15 amino acids. Trimming shortened V by 4 bases and J by 0 bases, and 14 bases separated the two germline ends. The CDR3 DNA reads TGTGCCAGCAGCCCCGACGGTAAAAGCTCCTACGAGCAGTACTTC. Protein: CASSPDGKSSYEQYF.

The rearrangement uses TRBV28 and TRBJ2-4, with 12 bases aligning to TRBD2. The V gene's germline CDR1 is MDHEN and CDR2 SYDVKM. The junction had 5 bases not matched to a gene; V was cut back by 4 bases and J by 4 bases. The CDR3 contains 16 residues. In DNA, the CDR3 is TGTGCCAGCAGTTCCTTCCTAGCGGGGGGGAAAAACATTCAGTACTTC. Translated, it gives CASSSFLAGGKNIQYF. The full variable domain, rest sourced from reference TRBV28 and TRBJ2-4, is DVKVTQSSRYLVKRTGEKVFLECVQDMDHENMFWYRQDPGLGLRLIYFSYDVKMKEKGDIPEGYSVSREKKERFSLILESASTNQTSMYLCASSSFLAGGKNIQYFGAGTRLSVL.

This clone has just one count. V is TRBV6-1 and J is TRBJ1-3, with 7 bases matching TRBD1. Germline V CDR1 and CDR2: MNHNS, SASEGT. This CDR3 has 15 amino acids. V lost 7 bases to trimming and J lost 0 bases; unmatched junction nucleotides: 6. The CDR3 region has the DNA TGTGCCAGCATACGAGGACAGGCCTCTGGAAACACCATATATTTT. Its protein product is CASIRGQASGNTIYF.

V and J are TRBV9 and TRBJ1-2, with TRBD1 identical over 10 bases. The germline V gene encodes CDR1 SGDLS and CDR2 YYNGEE. There are 14 residues in the CDR3. V trimming: 3 bases; J trimming: 8 bases; junction bases outside the gene matches: 7. CDR3 nucleotide sequence: TGTGCCAGCAGCGCTGGGACAGGGGATAAAGGCTACACCTTC. Residues: CASSAGTGDKGYTF.

The gene calls are TRBV13 and TRBJ1-2; D remains unclear. Germline V gives CDR1 PRHDT, CDR2 FYEKMQ (reference sequence). V lost 8 bases to trimming and J lost 1 base, with 11 bases between them. The CDR3 spans 13 residues. The CDR3 coding sequence is TGTGCCAGCCACAAGGCGTTTAACTATGGCTACACCTTC. Protein: CASHKAFNYGYTF.

This clone has only a few counts. The chain links TRBV6-6 to TRBJ2-7, with D perhaps assigned TRBD1 or TRBD2 (5 bases each). CDR3 length: 15 residues. Per germline, CDR1 MNHNY and CDR2 SVGAGI (reference sequence). V was shortened by 7 bases and J by 2 bases, with 18 bases between the two germline ends. The CDR3 spells CASTTGPSVTYEQYF. The CDR3, as DNA: TGTGCCAGCACTACGGGACCGTCCGTCACCTACGAGCAGTACTTC.

V is TRBV5-1 and J is TRBJ2-7; no definite D call. This CDR3 spans 15 amino acids. V dropped 4 bases and J dropped 3 bases, with 17 bases sitting between them. CDR1 and CDR2 (germline): SGHRS, YFSETQ. CDR3 loop: CASSPGTGSNYEQYF. CDR3 sequence (DNA): TGCGCCAGCAGCCCGGGCACCGGGTCCAACTACGAGCAGTACTTC.

As concerns this clone: The sample has other DNA sequences that encode this CDR3 too. The V and J genes are TRBV29-1 and TRBJ2-3; D unclear. Germline V gives CDR1 SQVTM, CDR2 ANQGSEA. Trimming removed 7 bases at V and 3 bases at J, with 5 bases between. CDR3 size: 10 residues. In DNA, the CDR3 is TGCAGCGCCGGGACAGATACGCAGTATTTT. Amino acid sequence: CSAGTDTQYF.

J is TRBJ2-1 and V is TRBV28; D is perhaps TRBD1 (6 bases). CDR1 MDHEN and CDR2 SYDVKM come from the germline V gene. The germline V and J ends were trimmed by 5 bases and 6 bases, with 14 bases remaining between them. CDR3 length: 14 amino acids. CDR3 nucleotides: TGTGCCAGCAGTCTACCTAGCAGGGGCAATGAGCAGTTCTTC. Protein product: CASSLPSRGNEQFF. Full variable domain (outside the CDR3, taken from reference TRBV28 and TRBJ2-1): DVKVTQSSRYLVKRTGEKVFLECVQDMDHENMFWYRQDPGLGLRLIYFSYDVKMKEKGDIPEGYSVSREKKERFSLILESASTNQTSMYLCASSLPSRGNEQFFGPGTRLTVL.

The V call is TRBV30, the J call TRBJ1-3; D gene unclear. CDR3 length: 16 amino acids. Deletions cut 1 base from V and 0 bases from J, with 13 bases between. Germline V gene sequence: CDR1 GTSNPN, CDR2 SVGIG (reference sequence). The CDR3 sequence is CAWSGLLGRSGNTIYF. The CDR3 nucleotides read TGTGCCTGGAGTGGTCTACTTGGGCGCTCTGGAAACACCATATATTTT. Supplemented by reference TRBV30 and TRBJ1-3, the full variable domain reads SQTIHQWPATLVQPVGSPLSLECTVEGTSNPNLYWYRQAAGRGLQLLFYSVGIGQISSEVPQNLSASRPQDRQFILSSKKLLLSDSGFYLCAWSGLLGRSGNTIYFGEGSWLTVV.

This chain joins TRBV4-1 and TRBJ1-2; possible D gene TRBD1, 5 bases. CDR3 size: 17 residues. V dropped 3 bases and J dropped 3 bases, with 20 bases sitting between them. Per germline, CDR1 MGHRA and CDR2 YSYEKL. The DNA of the CDR3 is TGCGCCAGCAGCCATTACAAGCCCGGGGCACTACACTATGGCTACACCTTC. It specifies CASSHYKPGALHYGYTF.

The sample holds one count of this clone. The J gene is TRBJ2-7, the V gene TRBV28; 11 nucleotides match TRBD1. The CDR3 runs to 16 residues. With 3 bases clipped from V and 2 bases from J, the junction kept 6 bases outside the gene matches. Germline CDR1 reads MDHEN; CDR2 reads SYDVKM. The CDR3 loop is CASSFRTGGMTYEQYF. CDR3 coding DNA: TGTGCCAGCAGTTTCAGGACAGGGGGCATGACCTACGAGCAGTACTTC.

The chain has TRBV14 and TRBJ2-1; possible D gene TRBD2, 5 bases. Germline lookup yields CDR1 SGHDN and CDR2 FVKESK. There are 16 residues in the CDR3. Trimming removed 0 bases at V and 7 bases at J, with 16 bases between. The CDR3 coding sequence is TGTGCCAGCAGCCAAGACGAGGGTCCTGCCGGGAATGAGCAGTTCTTC. Amino acid sequence: CASSQDEGPAGNEQFF.

The chain recombines TRBV2 with TRBJ1-5; D gene uncertain. V was pared by 0 bases and J by 0 bases, with 12 bases between. Germline assignment: CDR1 SNHLY and CDR2 FYNNEI. The CDR3 sequence is 17 residues long. The CDR3 DNA reads TGTGCCAGCAGTGAAGCGGGCCCCTCTTATAGCAATCAGCCCCAGCATTTT. Residues: CASSEAGPSYSNQPQHF.

This chain links TRBV7-8 with TRBJ2-5; a possible D gene is TRBD2 (7 bases). The CDR3 loop spans 15 amino acids. With 0 bases removed from V and 5 bases from J, the gap between germline ends came to 13 bases. Looked up from germline, CDR1 is SGHVS and CDR2 is FQNEAQ. The CDR3 region has the DNA TGTGCCAGCAGCTTAGCGGGGGGGCCGATCGAGACCCAGTACTTC. It codes for CASSLAGGPIETQYF.

The rearrangement joins TRBV2 to TRBJ2-3, with 12 bases that match TRBD2. The J segment lost 3 bases and the V segment lost 8 bases, leaving 9 bases of the junction unmatched. Germline loops: CDR1 SNHLY, CDR2 FYNNEI. There are 16 residues in the CDR3. The CDR3 DNA sequence: TGTGCCAGCCGGACTAGCGGGGTCCCTGGGACAGATACGCAGTATTTT. Translated, it gives CASRTSGVPGTDTQYF.

This chain connects TRBV4-2 to TRBJ1-2; 10 bases match TRBD1. The V segment lost 3 bases and the J segment 6 bases; nucleotides outside the gene matches: 7. The CDR3 consists of 15 residues. Germline values: CDR1 LGHNA, CDR2 YNFKEQ. The CDR3 DNA sequence: TGTGCCAGCAGCCAGCCCGGGACAGGGGATAATGGCTACACCTTC. It codes for CASSQPGTGDNGYTF.

The CDR3 DNA sequence: TGTGCCAGCAGCCAAGAACTAGCGGGGACCGGGGAGCTGTTTTTT. Its translation is CASSQELAGTGELFF. V is TRBV4-2 and J is TRBJ2-2; 10 bases agree with TRBD2. The CDR3 has 15 amino acids. The trim removed 0 bases at V and 5 bases at J, leaving 0 bases unmatched. The germline V gene encodes CDR1 LGHNA and CDR2 YNFKEQ.

This rearrangement joins TRBV5-1 to TRBJ2-1; TRBD2 matches 9 bases. The CDR3 consists of 16 residues. Germline CDR1 SGHRS, CDR2 YFSETQ. Trimming removed 3 bases from V and 4 bases from J; junction bases left unmatched: 8. Written as DNA, the CDR3 is TGCGCCAGCAGCTCCCCCTCTAGCGGGGAGTACAATGAGCAGTTCTTC. It translates to CASSSPSSGEYNEQFF. The full variable domain, its missing parts supplied by reference TRBV5-1 and TRBJ2-1, is KAGVTQTPRYLIKTRGQQVTLSCSPISGHRSVSWYQQTPGQGLQFLFEYFSETQRNKGNFPGRFSGRQFSNSRSEMNVSTLELGDSALYLCASSSPSSGEYNEQFFGPGTRLTVL.

The chain links TRBV5-6 to TRBJ1-3; tentative D call: TRBD1 (6 bases). Germline CDR1 and CDR2: SGHDT and YYEEEE. V was trimmed by 5 bases and J by 4 bases, leaving 16 bases between them. The CDR3 is 15 residues long. CDR3 nucleotides: TGTGCCAGCAGTCGGCGGACAGCGCGGGGAAACACCATATATTTT. This sequence encodes CASSRRTARGNTIYF. Combining the CDR3 with reference TRBV5-6 and TRBJ1-3 gives the whole variable domain DAGVTQSPTHLIKTRGQQVTLRCSPKSGHDTVSWYQQALGQGPQFIFQYYEEEERQRGNFPDRFSGHQFPNYSSELNVNALLLGDSALYLCASSRRTARGNTIYFGEGSWLTVV.

V and J are TRBV18 and TRBJ1-5; unclear D gene. Germline CDR1 and CDR2: KGHSH and LQKENI. V dropped 0 bases and J dropped 4 bases, with 4 bases sitting between them. CDR3 length equals 13 residues. The CDR3 region has the DNA TGTGCCAGCTCACCACCAGGGAATCAGCCCCAGCATTTT. This sequence encodes CASSPPGNQPQHF.

This chain links TRBV7-2 with TRBJ2-2; tentatively, D is TRBD1 (5 bases). From germline, CDR1 is SGHTA and CDR2 FQGNSA. CDR3 length equals 15 residues. V was clipped by 1 base and J by 1 base, with 7 bases between them. The DNA of the CDR3 is TGTGCCAGCAGCTTAGGGACACTGAACACCGGGGAGCTGTTTTTT. Amino acids: CASSLGTLNTGELFF.

The chain links TRBV25-1 to TRBJ2-5; D possibly corresponds to TRBD2 (5 bases). From germline, CDR1 is MGHDK and CDR2 SYGVNS. CDR3 length: 14 amino acids. V was pared by 3 bases and J by 4 bases, with 12 bases between. The CDR3 region is CASSDQDLGETQYF. CDR3 DNA: TGTGCCAGCAGTGATCAGGACTTGGGAGAGACCCAGTACTTC.

This chain uses TRBV7-9 with TRBJ2-4; D is uncertain. Germline loops: CDR1 SEHNR, CDR2 FQNEAQ (reference sequence). The CDR3 covers 18 residues. The V and J ends lost 1 base and 0 bases respectively, with 16 bases between them. CDR3 region: CASSLGHAGVQAKNIQYF. For the CDR3, the DNA is TGTGCCAGCAGCTTAGGGCATGCAGGCGTTCAAGCCAAAAACATTCAGTACTTC.

V and J are TRBV1 and TRBJ2-3; the table calls TRBD2, which could not be checked here. TRBV1 corresponds to a pseudogene. This CDR3 contains 17 residues. This CDR3 is CTSSQCWERGWTDTQYF. Here the CDR3 DNA reads TGCACCAGCAGCCAGTGCTGGGAGCGGGGATGGACAGATACGCAGTATTTT.